These 5 T cell receptor beta chains share one sample of origin, sequenced in a study of blood T cell repertoires in COVID-19. The repertoire was sequenced with immunoSEQ multiplex PCR; TCRdb's copy has only in-frame clones and lacks some. The sample shows 65,000 to 95,000 clones, over 70% of them seen only once. The specimen sequenced was peripheral blood. Every receptor here comes from a woman in her thirties or forties with active or convalescent COVID-19.

The CDR3 DNA follows: TGTGCCAGCAGCTTGGCATCTGGGACTAGTAGCGGCAATGAGCAGTTCTTC. Translated: CASSLASGTSSGNEQFF. The chain joins TRBV5-4 to TRBJ2-1; 8 bases agree with TRBD2. Looked up from germline, CDR1 is SGHNT and CDR2 is YYREEE (reference sequence). Trimming removed 0 bases from V and 6 bases from J; junction bases left unmatched: 11. This CDR3 spans 17 amino acids.

CDR3 protein: CASSFHSSYEQYF. CDR3 DNA sequence: TGTGCCAGCAGCTTTCACAGCTCCTACGAGCAGTACTTC. The V gene is TRBV11-2, the J gene TRBJ2-7, with D uncertain. Germline lookup yields CDR1 SGHAT and CDR2 FQNNGV. V was cut by 3 bases and J by 0 bases, with 6 bases left in between. The CDR3 loop spans 13 amino acids. Based on the CDR3 plus reference TRBV11-2 and TRBJ2-7, the full variable domain is EAGVAQSPRYKIIEKRQSVAFWCNPISGHATLYWYQQILGQGPKLLIQFQNNGVVDDSQLPKDRFSAERLKGVDSTLKIQPAKLEDSAVYLCASSFHSSYEQYFGPGTRLTVT.

The V gene is TRBV18, the J gene TRBJ2-2; D not certain. V shed 2 bases and J shed 2 bases, with 9 bases lying between them. Per the germline V gene, CDR1 is KGHSH and CDR2 is LQKENI. The CDR3 runs to 15 residues. The CDR3 spells CASSPNSRNTGELFF. The CDR3 coding sequence is TGTGCCAGCTCACCAAATTCTAGAAACACCGGGGAGCTGTTTTTT.

This clone was detected a few times. The chain has TRBV2 and TRBJ2-7, with a possible D match to TRBD1 (6 bases). This CDR3 comprises 11 residues. Germline V gene data show CDR1 as SNHLY and CDR2 as FYNNEI. V was pared by 6 bases and J by 6 bases, with 9 bases between. CDR3 bases: TGTGCCAGCAGCGAGGACAGCGAGCAGTACTTC. Residues: CASSEDSEQYF.

This rearrangement joins TRBV11-3 to TRBJ2-3; 9 bases align to TRBD1. The V and J ends lost 5 bases and 2 bases, in that order; junction bases with no gene match: 11. The CDR3 runs 17 residues. In germline, CDR1 is SGHNT, CDR2 YENEEA. The CDR3, as DNA: TGTGCCAGCAGCCCTGGGGCCGGGACAGGGTTCACAGATACGCAGTATTTT. Residues: CASSPGAGTGFTDTQYF.